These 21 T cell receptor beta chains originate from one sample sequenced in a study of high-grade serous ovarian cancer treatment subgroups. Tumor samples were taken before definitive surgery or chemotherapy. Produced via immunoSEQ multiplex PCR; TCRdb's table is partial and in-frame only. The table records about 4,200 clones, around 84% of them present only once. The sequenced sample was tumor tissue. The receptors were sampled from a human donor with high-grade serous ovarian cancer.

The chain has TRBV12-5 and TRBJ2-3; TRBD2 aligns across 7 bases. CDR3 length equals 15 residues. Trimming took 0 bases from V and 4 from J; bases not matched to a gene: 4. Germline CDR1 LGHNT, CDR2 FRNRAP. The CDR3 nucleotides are TGTGCTAGTGGTTTGGTAAGCGGGGTCCCAGATACGCAGTATTTT. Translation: CASGLVSGVPDTQYF.

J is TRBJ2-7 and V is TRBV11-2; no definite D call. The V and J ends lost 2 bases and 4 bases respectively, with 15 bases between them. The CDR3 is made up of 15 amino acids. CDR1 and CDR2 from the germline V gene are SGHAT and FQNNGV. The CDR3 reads CASSLINVGHYEQYF. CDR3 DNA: TGTGCCAGCAGCTTAATTAACGTGGGTCATTACGAGCAGTACTTC.

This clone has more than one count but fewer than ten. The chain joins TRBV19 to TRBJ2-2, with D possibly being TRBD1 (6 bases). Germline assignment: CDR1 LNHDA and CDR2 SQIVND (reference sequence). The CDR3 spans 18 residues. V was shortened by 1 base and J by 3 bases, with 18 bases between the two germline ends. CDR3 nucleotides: TGTGCCAGTAGTATAGTAGCTGCCCGGGACACATACACCGGGGAGCTGTTTTTT. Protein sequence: CASSIVAARDTYTGELFF. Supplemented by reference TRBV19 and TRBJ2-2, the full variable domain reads DGGITQSPKYLFRKEGQNVTLSCEQNLNHDAMYWYRQDPGQGLRLIYYSQIVNDFQKGDIAEGYSVSREKKESFPLTVTSAQKNPTAFYLCASSIVAARDTYTGELFFGEGSRLTVL.

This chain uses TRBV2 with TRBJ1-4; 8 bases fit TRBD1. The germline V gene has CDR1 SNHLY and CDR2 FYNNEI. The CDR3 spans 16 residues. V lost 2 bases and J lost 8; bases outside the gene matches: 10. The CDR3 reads CASSELEDRGMEKLFF. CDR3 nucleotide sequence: TGTGCCAGCAGTGAATTAGAAGACAGGGGAATGGAAAAACTGTTTTTT.

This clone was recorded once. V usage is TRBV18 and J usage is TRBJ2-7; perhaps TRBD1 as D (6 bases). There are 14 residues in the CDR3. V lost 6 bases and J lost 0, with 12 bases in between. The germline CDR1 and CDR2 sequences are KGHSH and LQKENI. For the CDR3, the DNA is TGTGCCAGCTCGATTCGGGACACCTCCTACGAGCAGTACTTC. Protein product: CASSIRDTSYEQYF. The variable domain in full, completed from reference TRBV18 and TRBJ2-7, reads NAGVMQNPRHLVRRRGQEARLRCSPMKGHSHVYWYRQLPEEGLKFMVYLQKENIIDESGMPKERFSAEFPKEGPSILRIQQVVRGDSAAYFCASSIRDTSYEQYFGPGTRLTVT.

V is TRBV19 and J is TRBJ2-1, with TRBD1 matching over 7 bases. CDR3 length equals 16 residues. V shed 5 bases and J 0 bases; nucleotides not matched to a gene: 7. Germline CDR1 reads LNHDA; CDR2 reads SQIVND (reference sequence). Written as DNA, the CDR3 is TGTGCCAGTAGTGAACAGGGGTGGGGCTCCTACAATGAGCAGTTCTTC. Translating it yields CASSEQGWGSYNEQFF.

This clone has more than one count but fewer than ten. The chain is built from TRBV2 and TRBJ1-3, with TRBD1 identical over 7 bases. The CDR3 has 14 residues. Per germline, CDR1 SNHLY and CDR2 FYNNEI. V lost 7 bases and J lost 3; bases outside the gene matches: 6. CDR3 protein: CASIHRGGGNTIYF. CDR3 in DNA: TGTGCCAGCATCCACAGGGGCGGTGGAAACACCATATATTTT.

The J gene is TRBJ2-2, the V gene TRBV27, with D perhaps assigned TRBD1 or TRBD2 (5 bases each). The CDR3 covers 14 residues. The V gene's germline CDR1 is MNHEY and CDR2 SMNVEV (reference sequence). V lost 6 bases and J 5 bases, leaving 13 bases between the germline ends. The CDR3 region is CASSFGTGTGELFF. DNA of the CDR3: TGTGCCAGCAGCTTCGGGACGGGGACCGGGGAGCTGTTTTTT.

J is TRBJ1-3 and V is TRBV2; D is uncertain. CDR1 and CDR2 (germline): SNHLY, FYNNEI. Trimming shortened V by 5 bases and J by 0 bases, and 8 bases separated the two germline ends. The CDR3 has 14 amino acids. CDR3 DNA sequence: TGTGCCAGCAGTCCCATACCCTCTGGAAACACCATATATTTT. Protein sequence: CASSPIPSGNTIYF.

CDR3 residues: CASRYSGGGNPDTQYF. The CDR3 DNA is TGTGCCAGCAGATATAGCGGGGGGGGGAACCCAGATACGCAGTATTTT. The V and J genes are TRBV2 and TRBJ2-3; 11 bases map to TRBD2. After removal of 6 bases from V and 4 bases from J, the junction contained 9 bases not matched to a gene. From germline, CDR1 is SNHLY and CDR2 FYNNEI. The CDR3 runs to 16 residues.

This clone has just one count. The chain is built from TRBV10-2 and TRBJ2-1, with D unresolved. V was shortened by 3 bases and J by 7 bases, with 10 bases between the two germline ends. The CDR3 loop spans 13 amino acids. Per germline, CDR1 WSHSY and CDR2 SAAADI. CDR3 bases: TGCGCCAGCAGTGAATTTCCTAGGAATGAGCAGTTCTTC. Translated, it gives CASSEFPRNEQFF.

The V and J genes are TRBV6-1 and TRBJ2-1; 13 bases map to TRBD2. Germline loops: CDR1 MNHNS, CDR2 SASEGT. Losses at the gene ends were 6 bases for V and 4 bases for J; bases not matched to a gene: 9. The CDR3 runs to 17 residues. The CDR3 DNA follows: TGTGCCAGCAGGGAAAGTGCACTAGCGGGGGGGTACAATGAGCAGTTCTTC. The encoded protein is CASRESALAGGYNEQFF.

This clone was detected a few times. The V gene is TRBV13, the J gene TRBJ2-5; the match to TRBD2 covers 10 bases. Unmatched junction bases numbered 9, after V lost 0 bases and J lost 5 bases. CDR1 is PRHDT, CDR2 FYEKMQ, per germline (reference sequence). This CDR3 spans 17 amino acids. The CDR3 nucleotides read TGTGCCAGCAGCTTAGGACGGGCTAGCGGGGGTGCGGAGACCCAGTACTTC. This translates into CASSLGRASGGAETQYF.

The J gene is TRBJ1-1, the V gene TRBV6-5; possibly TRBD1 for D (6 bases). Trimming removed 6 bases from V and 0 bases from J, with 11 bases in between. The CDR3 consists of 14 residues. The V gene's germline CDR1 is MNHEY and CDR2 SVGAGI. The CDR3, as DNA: TGTGCCAGCAGAAAACAGGGTATGAACACTGAAGCTTTCTTT. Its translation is CASRKQGMNTEAFF.

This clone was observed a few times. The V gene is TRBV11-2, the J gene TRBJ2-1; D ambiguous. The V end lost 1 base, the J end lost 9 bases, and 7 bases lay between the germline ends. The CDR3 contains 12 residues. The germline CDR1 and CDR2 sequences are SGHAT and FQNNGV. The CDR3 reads CASSLANTEQFF. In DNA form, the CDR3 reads TGTGCCAGCAGCTTAGCGAATACTGAGCAGTTCTTC.

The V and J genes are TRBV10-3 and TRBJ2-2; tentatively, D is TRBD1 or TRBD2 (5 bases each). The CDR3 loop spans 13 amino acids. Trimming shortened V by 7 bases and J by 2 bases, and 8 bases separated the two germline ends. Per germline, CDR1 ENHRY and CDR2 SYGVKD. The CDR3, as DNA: TGTGCCATCATTGGGACCAACACCGGGGAGCTGTTTTTT. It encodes CAIIGTNTGELFF.

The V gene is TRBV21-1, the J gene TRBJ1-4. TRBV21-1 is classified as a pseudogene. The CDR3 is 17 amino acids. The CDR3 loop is CASSKVCGRRRMEKLFF. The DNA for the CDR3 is TGTGCCAGCAGCAAGGTTTGTGGACGGCGGAGAATGGAAAAACTGTTTTTT.

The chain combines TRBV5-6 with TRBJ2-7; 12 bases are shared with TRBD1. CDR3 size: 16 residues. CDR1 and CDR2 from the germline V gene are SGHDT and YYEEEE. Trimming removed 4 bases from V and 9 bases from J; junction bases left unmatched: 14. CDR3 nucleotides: TGTGCCAGCAGCGCCGGGACAGGGGGCGGGTTGGATCGGCAGTACTTC. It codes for CASSAGTGGGLDRQYF.

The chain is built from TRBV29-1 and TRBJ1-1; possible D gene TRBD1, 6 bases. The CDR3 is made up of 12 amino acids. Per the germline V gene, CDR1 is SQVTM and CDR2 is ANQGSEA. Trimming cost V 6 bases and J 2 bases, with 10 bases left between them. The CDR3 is CSVLDSNTEAFF. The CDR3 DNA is TGCAGCGTCCTGGACAGTAACACTGAAGCTTTCTTT.

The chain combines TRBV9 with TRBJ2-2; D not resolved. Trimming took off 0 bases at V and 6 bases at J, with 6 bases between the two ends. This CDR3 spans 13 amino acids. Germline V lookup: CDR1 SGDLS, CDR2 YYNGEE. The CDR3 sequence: CASSVGEPGELFF. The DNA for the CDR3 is TGTGCCAGCAGCGTAGGGGAACCCGGGGAGCTGTTTTTT.

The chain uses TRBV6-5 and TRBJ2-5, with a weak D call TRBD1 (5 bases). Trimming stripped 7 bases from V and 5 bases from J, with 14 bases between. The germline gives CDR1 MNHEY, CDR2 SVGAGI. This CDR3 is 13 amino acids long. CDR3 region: CASNDRWGETQYF. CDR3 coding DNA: TGTGCCAGCAATGACAGATGGGGTGAGACCCAGTACTTC.